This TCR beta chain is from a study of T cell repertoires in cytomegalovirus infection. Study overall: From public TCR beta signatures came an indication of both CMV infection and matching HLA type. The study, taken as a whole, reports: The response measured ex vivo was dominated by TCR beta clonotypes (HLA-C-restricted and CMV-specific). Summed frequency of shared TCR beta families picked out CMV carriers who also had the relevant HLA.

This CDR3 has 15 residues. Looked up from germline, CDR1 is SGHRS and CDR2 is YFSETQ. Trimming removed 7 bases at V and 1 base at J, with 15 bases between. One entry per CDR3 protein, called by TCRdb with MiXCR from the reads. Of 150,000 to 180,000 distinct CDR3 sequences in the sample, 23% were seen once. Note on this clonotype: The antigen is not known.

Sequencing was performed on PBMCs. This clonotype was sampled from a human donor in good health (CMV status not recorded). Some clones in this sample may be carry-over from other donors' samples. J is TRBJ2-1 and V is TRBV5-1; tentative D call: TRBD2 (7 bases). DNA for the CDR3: TGCGCCAGCCGGGGGGCGGGGGCATCCTACAATGAGCAGTTCTTC. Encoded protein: CASRGAGASYNEQFF.